This T cell receptor (beta chain) was obtained from a study of molecular identifiers for immune sequencing clone quantification. Study results and caveats: Highly expanded clone sizes could end up underestimated if a barcode were shared by identical TCR molecules. Effector cells had over 98% of their molecules in clones above 20 RNA copies, while naive cells had under 1%.

This clonotype appeared a few times. The target antigen is unknown. TCRdb analysed the PCR reads with MiXCR anew, one entry per CDR3 protein. This sample yields hundreds of thousands of distinct CDR3 sequences, of which about 25% are seen a single time; about 0.73% belongs to the top ten. Trimming took off 2 bases at V and 7 bases at J, with 17 bases between the two ends. The V gene's germline CDR1 is SEHNR and CDR2 FQNEAQ (reference sequence). This CDR3 comprises 15 residues. This chain links TRBV7-9 with TRBJ2-5; tentative D call: TRBD2 (5 bases). The source material was naive CD8+ T cells from blood, with Jurkat cell RNA spiked in. Sample subset: FACS-sorted CD8+CD4-CCR7+CD45RA+ naive T cells. The sequence was obtained from a human donor in good health. Some libraries in this study had Jurkat cell RNA spiked in. CDR3 sequence (DNA): TGTGCCAGCAGCTTAAACGGACGGGGAATCGGGACCCAGTACTTC. Translating it yields CASSLNGRGIGTQYF. Drawing the rest from reference TRBV7-9 and TRBJ2-5, the complete variable domain is DTGVSQNPRHKITKRGQNVTFRCDPISEHNRLYWYRQTLGQGPEFLTYFQNEAQLEKSRLLSDRFSAERPKGSFSTLEIQRTEQGDSAMYLCASSLNGRGIGTQYFGPGTRLLVL.